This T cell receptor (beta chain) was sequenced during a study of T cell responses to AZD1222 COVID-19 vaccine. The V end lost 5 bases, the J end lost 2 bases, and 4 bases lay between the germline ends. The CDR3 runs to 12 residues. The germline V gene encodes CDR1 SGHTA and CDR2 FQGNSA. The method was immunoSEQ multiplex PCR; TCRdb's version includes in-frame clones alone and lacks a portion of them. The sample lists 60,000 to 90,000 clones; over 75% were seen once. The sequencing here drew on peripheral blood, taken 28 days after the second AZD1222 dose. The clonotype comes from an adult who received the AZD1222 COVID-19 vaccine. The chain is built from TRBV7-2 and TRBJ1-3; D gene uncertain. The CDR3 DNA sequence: TGTGCCAGCAGCACAACTGGAAACACCATATATTTT. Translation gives CASSTTGNTIYF.